These 26 T cell receptor beta chains originate from one sample sequenced in a study of blood T cell repertoires in COVID-19 (dated by TCRdb to the early 2020s). Library prep was done by the immunoSEQ multiplex PCR assay. Held by TCRdb, this immuneACCESS table contains in-frame sequences only and omits some clones. Under half of the omission traces to an unresolved V gene where checked; the cause of the rest is unknown. This sample comprises around 170,000 clones, over 80% of them detected only once. The biggest ten clones account for roughly 6.6% of the sample. Sample: peripheral blood. All receptors come from a woman aged 40 to 49 with acute or convalescent COVID-19.

The chain joins TRBV19 to TRBJ1-5; D call uncertain. V gave up 5 bases and J gave up 3 bases, with 8 bases separating them. Germline V gene sequence: CDR1 LNHDA, CDR2 SQIVND (reference sequence). The length of the CDR3 is 13 residues. The CDR3: CASSSGHNQPQHF. In DNA form, the CDR3 reads TGTGCCAGTAGTTCTGGGCACAATCAGCCCCAGCATTTT.

The chain recombines TRBV6-6 with TRBJ2-7; TRBD1 aligns across 10 bases. The J segment lost 4 bases and the V segment lost 6 bases, leaving 9 bases of the junction unmatched. This CDR3 spans 15 amino acids. The germline CDR1 and CDR2 sequences are MNHNY and SVGAGI (reference sequence). The CDR3 sequence is CASSRGDRGLYEQYF. CDR3 nucleotides: TGTGCCAGCAGCCGCGGGGACAGGGGATTATACGAGCAGTACTTC.

V is TRBV28 and J is TRBJ1-5; tentative D call: TRBD1 (5 bases). CDR3 length: 17 amino acids. Trimming removed 4 bases from V and 0 bases from J, with 16 bases in between. Looked up from germline, CDR1 is MDHEN and CDR2 is SYDVKM. The CDR3 loop is CASSSSGSGHSNQPQHF. The CDR3, as DNA: TGTGCCAGCAGTTCCTCAGGGTCCGGGCATAGCAATCAGCCCCAGCATTTT.

The V and J genes are TRBV27 and TRBJ1-1, with 7 bases matching TRBD1. Germline V gene lookup returns CDR1 MNHEY and CDR2 SMNVEV (reference sequence). The CDR3 has 15 amino acids. Trimming cost V 7 bases and J 1 base; bases outside gene matches: 9. The CDR3 nucleotides are TGTGCCAGCACTTCAGATCCAGGGGGGAACACTGAAGCTTTCTTT. Encoded protein: CASTSDPGGNTEAFF.

The chain joins TRBV4-1 to TRBJ1-6, with D possibly TRBD1 on 5 matching bases. This CDR3 region has 15 residues. CDR1 is MGHRA and CDR2 is YSYEKL in the germline V gene. Trimming stripped 1 base from V and 7 bases from J, with 11 bases between. Written as DNA, the CDR3 is TGCGCCAGCAGCCAAGTGTCAGGGTGGAATTCACCCCTCCACTTT. This sequence encodes CASSQVSGWNSPLHF.

The J gene is TRBJ2-3, the V gene TRBV21-1; the table's D call, TRBD1, was not checked against the DNA. TRBV21-1 is shown as a pseudogene. The CDR3 is made up of 15 amino acids. The CDR3 here is CASNRSGGETDTQYF. CDR3 in DNA: TGTGCCAGCAATAGATCAGGGGGCGAAACAGATACGCAGTATTTT.

This chain joins TRBV2 and TRBJ1-5; D may be TRBD1 (6 bases). Trimming cost V 7 bases and J 6 bases, with 13 bases left between them. The CDR3 contains 13 residues. The germline V gene encodes CDR1 SNHLY and CDR2 FYNNEI. In DNA form, the CDR3 reads TGTGCCAGCACCCCGGACAGACTTCAGCCCCAGCATTTT. It specifies CASTPDRLQPQHF.

The CDR3 loop is CASSLGSFTDQPQHF. The DNA of the CDR3 is TGTGCCAGCAGCTTAGGTAGCTTTACCGATCAGCCCCAGCATTTT. The rearrangement links TRBV7-8 to TRBJ1-5; D not resolved. Per germline, CDR1 SGHVS and CDR2 FQNEAQ. The CDR3 extends over 15 amino acids. V dropped 1 base and J dropped 5 bases, with 12 bases sitting between them.

This clone was seen a handful of times. CDR3: CASSRTGDTDTQYF. CDR3 DNA sequence: TGTGCCAGCAGCCGGACAGGGGACACAGATACGCAGTATTTT. This chain uses TRBV3-1 (or the pseudogene TRBV3-2) with TRBJ2-3; 9 nucleotides align to TRBD1. Germline V gene data show CDR1 as LGHDT and CDR2 as YNNKEL (reference sequence). CDR3 size: 14 residues. Trimming took 4 bases from V and 2 from J; bases not matched to a gene: 1.

The gene calls are TRBV5-4 and TRBJ1-2; no reliable D call. Germline CDR1 SGHNT, CDR2 YYREEE (reference sequence). The CDR3 runs to 12 residues. V was clipped by 1 base and J by 4 bases, with 5 bases between them. CDR3 region: CASSLPGYGYTF. The CDR3 region has the DNA TGTGCCAGCAGCTTGCCAGGCTATGGCTACACCTTC.

The V gene is TRBV4-1, the J gene TRBJ2-7; 7 bases line up with TRBD2. The length of the CDR3 is 14 residues. Germline V lookup: CDR1 MGHRA, CDR2 YSYEKL. V dropped 4 bases and J dropped 5; count of bases not matched to a gene: 8. The CDR3 coding sequence is TGCGCCAGCAGCCTCCCAGGACTAGAAAACGAGCAGTACTTC. Translating it yields CASSLPGLENEQYF.

This clone was counted a few times. The genes are TRBV7-9 and TRBJ1-5, with TRBD1 matching over 7 bases. The germline V gene has CDR1 SEHNR and CDR2 FQNEAQ (reference sequence). The CDR3 length is 15 residues. After removal of 4 bases from V and 11 bases from J, the junction contained 14 bases not matched to a gene. As DNA, the CDR3 is TGTGCCAGCAGCTCATACACAGGGGATCAATCGGCCCAGCATTTT. Its translation: CASSSYTGDQSAQHF.

The genes are TRBV9 and TRBJ2-2; 13 bases agree with TRBD2. Trimming took 3 bases from V and 4 from J; bases not matched to a gene: 6. Germline loops: CDR1 SGDLS, CDR2 YYNGEE. This CDR3 contains 17 residues. The CDR3 DNA reads as TGTGCCAGCAGCGAGAAGGGACTAGCGGGGATCACCGGGGAGCTGTTTTTT. Its protein product is CASSEKGLAGITGELFF.

This sequence joins TRBV6-5 and TRBJ1-1, with a possible D match to TRBD1 (5 bases). Germline-derived CDR1 and CDR2 are MNHEY and SVGAGI. V was pared by 7 bases and J by 1 base, with 13 bases between. There are 14 residues in the CDR3. CDR3 nucleotides: TGTGCCAGCACCTACACCCAGGGGAACACTGAAGCTTTCTTT. Encoded protein: CASTYTQGNTEAFF.

The V and J genes are TRBV27 and TRBJ2-2, with 7 bases fitting TRBD2. The CDR3 is made up of 17 amino acids. V lost 0 bases to trimming and J lost 5 bases; unmatched junction nucleotides: 9. CDR1 is MNHEY, CDR2 SMNVEV, per germline (reference sequence). The chain's CDR3 is CASSLSPLAASTGELFF. Here the CDR3 DNA reads TGTGCCAGCAGTTTATCCCCCCTAGCGGCAAGTACCGGGGAGCTGTTTTTT.

This clone showed up just once. The DNA of the CDR3 is TGTGCCAGCAGCCGCGGGGGGTGGGGACAGCCGCCCTTCTACGAGCAGTACTTC. It encodes CASSRGGWGQPPFYEQYF. This rearrangement joins TRBV5-6 to TRBJ2-7; D perhaps matches TRBD2 (8 bases). V gave up 4 bases and J gave up 3 bases, with 26 bases separating them. The CDR3 is 18 residues long. Germline V lookup: CDR1 SGHDT, CDR2 YYEEEE.

The J gene is TRBJ1-5, the V gene TRBV28, with a weak D call TRBD1 (5 bases). Trimming took off 6 bases at V and 4 bases at J, with 10 bases between the two ends. This CDR3 comprises 13 residues. Germline values: CDR1 MDHEN, CDR2 SYDVKM. The CDR3 protein is CASRRQLNQPQHF. CDR3 coding DNA: TGTGCCAGCAGACGACAGTTAAATCAGCCCCAGCATTTT.

V usage is TRBV5-5 and J usage is TRBJ2-7; D call uncertain. The V gene's germline CDR1 is SGHKS and CDR2 YYEKEE (reference sequence). The germline V and J ends were trimmed by 1 base and 2 bases, with 10 bases remaining between them. The CDR3 has 14 amino acids. CDR3 sequence reads: CASSLSNSAYEQYF. The CDR3 nucleotides read TGTGCCAGCAGCTTGTCAAATTCGGCCTACGAGCAGTACTTC.

The chain is built from TRBV5-1 and TRBJ2-7; tentatively, D is TRBD1 (6 bases). The CDR3 spans 16 residues. Deletions cut 1 base from V and 1 base from J, with 15 bases between. Germline V gene sequence: CDR1 SGHRS, CDR2 YFSETQ. The CDR3 reads CASSLTSGTISYEQYF. The CDR3 DNA reads TGCGCCAGCAGCTTGACGTCAGGGACAATATCCTACGAGCAGTACTTC.

This clone showed up just once. V is TRBV27 and J is TRBJ1-5; D is perhaps TRBD1 (6 bases). The CDR3 covers 14 residues. In germline, CDR1 is MNHEY, CDR2 SMNVEV (reference sequence). Trimming cost V 0 bases and J 7 bases, with 10 bases left between them. The CDR3 loop reads CASSLSWGQQPQHF. The CDR3 DNA reads as TGTGCCAGCAGTTTATCGTGGGGGCAACAGCCCCAGCATTTT.

This clone was observed a few times. This rearrangement joins TRBV30 to TRBJ1-2; no firm D call. Trimming removed 3 bases from V and 7 bases from J, with 18 bases in between. The CDR3 sequence is 14 residues long. CDR1 and CDR2 (germline): GTSNPN, SVGIG (reference sequence). CDR3 region: CAWRGPRWAGGYTF. As DNA, the CDR3 is TGTGCCTGGAGAGGACCCCGGTGGGCGGGTGGCTACACCTTC.

The V gene is TRBV2, the J gene TRBJ1-1; D might be TRBD1 (5 bases). Germline CDR1 and CDR2: SNHLY and FYNNEI. The length of the CDR3 is 12 residues. Deletions cut 7 bases from V and 4 bases from J, with 10 bases between. CDR3 DNA: TGTGCCAGCAAGGGGTTTGGCACTGAAGCTTTCTTT. Residues: CASKGFGTEAFF. The variable domain in full, completed from reference TRBV2 and TRBJ1-1, reads EPEVTQTPSHQVTQMGQEVILRCVPISNHLYFYWYRQILGQKVEFLVSFYNNEISEKSEIFDDQFSVERPDGSNFTLKIRSTKLEDSAMYFCASKGFGTEAFFGQGTRLTVV.

The chain combines TRBV6-5 with TRBJ1-6; D remains ambiguous. V was pared by 0 bases and J by 7 bases, with 10 bases between. Germline values: CDR1 MNHEY, CDR2 SVGAGI. The CDR3 has 15 amino acids. The CDR3 DNA sequence: TGTGCCAGCAGTTACTCAGGAAGCGGGAATTCACCCCTCCACTTT. This sequence encodes CASSYSGSGNSPLHF.

This clone was counted a few times. The chain uses TRBV24-1 and TRBJ2-3, with D possibly TRBD1 on 5 matching bases. The CDR3 is made up of 14 amino acids. In germline, CDR1 is KGHDR, CDR2 SFDVKD. Deletions cut 4 bases from V and 2 bases from J, with 9 bases between. The CDR3 region is CATSDAGITDTQYF. DNA for the CDR3: TGTGCCACCAGTGACGCAGGGATCACAGATACGCAGTATTTT.

This chain joins TRBV27 and TRBJ2-2, with TRBD2 as a possible D gene (5 bases). Germline CDR1 MNHEY, CDR2 SMNVEV (reference sequence). The CDR3 contains 15 residues. Deletions cut 6 bases from V and 6 bases from J, with 17 bases between. CDR3 region: CASSSTMGDAGELFF. DNA for the CDR3: TGTGCCAGCAGCTCTACGATGGGAGATGCCGGGGAGCTGTTTTTT.

The chain uses TRBV2 and TRBJ2-7; perhaps TRBD2 as D (6 bases). The V and J ends lost 6 bases and 2 bases respectively, with 14 bases between them. CDR3 length: 14 amino acids. Germline CDR1 reads SNHLY; CDR2 reads FYNNEI. As DNA, the CDR3 is TGTGCCAGCAGGCGGGACTGGCAAACCTACGAGCAGTACTTC. Translated, it gives CASRRDWQTYEQYF.